This TCR beta chain emerged from a study of T cells in Graves' hyperthyroidism and ophthalmopathy. Diagnosis of hyperthyroidism was new in patients aged 18 to 65, and its duration was under 2 months. This CDR3 contains 14 residues. V lost 6 bases to trimming and J lost 6 bases, with 14 bases between them. Germline loops: CDR1 MRHNA, CDR2 SNTAGT. Study findings and constraints: Most clonotypes expanded in thyroid above 0.001 were likewise present in blood. Researchers report that a 13 V-J model separated ophthalmopathy from stable hyperthyroidism.

There were TCR beta CDR3 regions amplified from RNA transcripts. Using the HTBI primer set, a first-round RT-PCR was run on the TCR CDR3. TCRdb recomputed calls from the multiplex PCR reads with MiXCR, one row per CDR3 protein. This table has about 270,000 distinct CDR3 sequences, less than 30% appearing once. As concerns this clonotype: Its antigen is unknown.

This sequence originates from a man in his forties or fifties with Graves' hyperthyroidism that later progressed to Graves' ophthalmopathy. The sequenced sample consisted of blood. The chain is built from TRBV6-4 and TRBJ2-2; D remains ambiguous. The CDR3 region has the DNA TGTGCCAGCAGCGATAACGTCGAAGCCGGGGAGCTGTTTTTT. This gives the protein CASSDNVEAGELFF.